A selection of T cell receptor beta chains follows, all from one sample in a study of control samples from healthy donors and cancer patients. Libraries were prepared by immunoSEQ multiplex PCR; TCRdb keeps only in-frame clonotypes and omits some of them. The sample lists approximately 120,000 clones; 87% were seen once. The sequenced sample consisted of blood. All receptors derive from a man younger than 35 in good health. CDR3s include the opening cysteine and the closing phenylalanine or tryptophan. Fields, in order: J gene, CDR3 length, V gene, D gene, CDR3 protein. A D gene is named only where the DNA matches it firmly.

>TRBJ2-3|17|TRBV7-3|TRBD1
CASSSRTTGFRADTQYF
>TRBJ2-5|13|TRBV19|NA
CASSGGGKETQYF
>TRBJ2-3|14|TRBV6-5|NA
CASSWTAQGDTQYF
>TRBJ1-4|19|TRBV4-1|TRBD1
CASSQATGAPKLYNEKLFF
>TRBJ2-2|17|TRBV11-2|NA
CASSPQALMGGGGELFF
>TRBJ2-7|12|TRBV3-1/TRBV3-2|NA
CASQGGGDEQYF
>TRBJ2-3|15|TRBV19|NA
CASSIRGALEHTQYF
>TRBJ2-3|17|TRBV3-1/TRBV3-2|NA
CASSQGTLTLLPDTQYF
>TRBJ2-5|16|TRBV30|NA
CAWRRAGEHHQETQYF
>TRBJ2-3|15|TRBV10-1|TRBD2
CASSAFPSGPDTQYF
>TRBJ2-7|15|TRBV11-2|TRBD1
CASSKIPGQSYEQYF
>TRBJ2-5|15|TRBV10-3|TRBD1
CAISTGTGKQETQYF
>TRBJ2-7|15|TRBV11-2|TRBD1
CASSLGQGVSDEQYF
>TRBJ1-2|17|TRBV4-3|NA
CASSQDTATPPGDGYTF